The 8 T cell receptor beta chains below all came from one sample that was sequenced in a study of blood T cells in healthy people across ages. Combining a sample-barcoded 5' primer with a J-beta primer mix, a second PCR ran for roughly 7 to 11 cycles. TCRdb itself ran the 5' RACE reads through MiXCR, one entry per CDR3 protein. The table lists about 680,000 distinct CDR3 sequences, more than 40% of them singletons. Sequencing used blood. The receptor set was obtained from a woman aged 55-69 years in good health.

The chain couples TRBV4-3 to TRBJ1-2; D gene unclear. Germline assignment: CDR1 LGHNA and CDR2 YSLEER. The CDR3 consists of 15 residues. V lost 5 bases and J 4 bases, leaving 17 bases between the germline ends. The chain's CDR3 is CASSSEEAGSYGYTF. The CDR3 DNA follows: TGCGCCAGCAGCTCCGAAGAGGCTGGGTCCTATGGCTACACCTTC.

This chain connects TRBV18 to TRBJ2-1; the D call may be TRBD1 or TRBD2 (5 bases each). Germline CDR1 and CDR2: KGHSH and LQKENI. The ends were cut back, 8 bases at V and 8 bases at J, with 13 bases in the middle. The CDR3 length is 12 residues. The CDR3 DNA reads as TGTGCCAGCAGCCCGCGAGGGGATGAGCAGTTCTTC. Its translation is CASSPRGDEQFF.

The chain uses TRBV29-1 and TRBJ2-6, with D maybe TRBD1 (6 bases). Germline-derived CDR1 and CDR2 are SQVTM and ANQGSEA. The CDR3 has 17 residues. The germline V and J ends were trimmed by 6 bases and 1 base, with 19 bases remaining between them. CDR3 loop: CSVIQGSPISGANVLTF. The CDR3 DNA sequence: TGCAGCGTCATTCAGGGGAGCCCTATATCTGGGGCCAACGTCCTGACTTTC.

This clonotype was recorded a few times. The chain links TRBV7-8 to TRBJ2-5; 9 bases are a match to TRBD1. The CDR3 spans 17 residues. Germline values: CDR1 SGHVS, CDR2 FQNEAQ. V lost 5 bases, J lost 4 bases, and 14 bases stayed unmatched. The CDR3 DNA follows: TGTGCCAGCAGCCCCCGGGACAGGGTAGAGGCCAGAGAGACCCAGTACTTC. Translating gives CASSPRDRVEARETQYF.

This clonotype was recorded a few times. The chain's CDR3 is CSATGLAGGLNEQFF. CDR3 DNA sequence: TGCAGTGCTACAGGACTAGCGGGAGGCCTAAATGAGCAGTTCTTC. This chain joins TRBV20-1 and TRBJ2-1; 14 bases are shared with TRBD2. CDR3 size: 15 residues. V was pared by 4 bases and J by 7 bases, with 6 bases of the junction left unmatched. The germline CDR1 and CDR2 sequences are DFQATT and SNEGSKA (reference sequence).

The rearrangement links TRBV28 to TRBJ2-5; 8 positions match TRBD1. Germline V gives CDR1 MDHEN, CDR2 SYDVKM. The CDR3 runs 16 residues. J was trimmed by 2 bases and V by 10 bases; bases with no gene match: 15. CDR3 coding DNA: TGTGCCACCACTCTGGGGGCCAGGGGGCTTCAAGAGACCCAGTACTTC. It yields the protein CATTLGARGLQETQYF.

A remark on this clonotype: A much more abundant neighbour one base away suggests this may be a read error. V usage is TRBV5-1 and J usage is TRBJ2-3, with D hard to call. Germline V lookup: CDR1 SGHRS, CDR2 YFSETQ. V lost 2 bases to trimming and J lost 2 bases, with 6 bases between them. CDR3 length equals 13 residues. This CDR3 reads CASSFEITDTQYF. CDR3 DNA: TGCGCCAGCAGCTTTGAGATCACAGATACGCAGTATTTT.

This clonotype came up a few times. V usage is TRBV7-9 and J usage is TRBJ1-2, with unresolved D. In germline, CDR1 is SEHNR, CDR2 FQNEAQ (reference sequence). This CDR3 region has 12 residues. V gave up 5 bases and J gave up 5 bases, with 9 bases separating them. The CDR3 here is CASSPRVYGYTF. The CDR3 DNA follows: TGTGCCAGCAGCCCGCGTGTGTATGGCTACACCTTC.